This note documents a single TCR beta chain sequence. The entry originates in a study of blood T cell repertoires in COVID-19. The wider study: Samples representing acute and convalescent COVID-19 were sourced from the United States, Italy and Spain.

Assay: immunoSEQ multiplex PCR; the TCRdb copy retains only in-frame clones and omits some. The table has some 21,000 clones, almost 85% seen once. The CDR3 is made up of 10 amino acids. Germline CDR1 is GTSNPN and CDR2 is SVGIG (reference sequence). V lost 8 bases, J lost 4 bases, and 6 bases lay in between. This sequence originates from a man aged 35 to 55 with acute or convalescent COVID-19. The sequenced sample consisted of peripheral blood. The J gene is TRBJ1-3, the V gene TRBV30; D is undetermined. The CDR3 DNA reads TGTGCCCTCGAGGGAAACACCATATATTTT. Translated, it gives CALEGNTIYF.